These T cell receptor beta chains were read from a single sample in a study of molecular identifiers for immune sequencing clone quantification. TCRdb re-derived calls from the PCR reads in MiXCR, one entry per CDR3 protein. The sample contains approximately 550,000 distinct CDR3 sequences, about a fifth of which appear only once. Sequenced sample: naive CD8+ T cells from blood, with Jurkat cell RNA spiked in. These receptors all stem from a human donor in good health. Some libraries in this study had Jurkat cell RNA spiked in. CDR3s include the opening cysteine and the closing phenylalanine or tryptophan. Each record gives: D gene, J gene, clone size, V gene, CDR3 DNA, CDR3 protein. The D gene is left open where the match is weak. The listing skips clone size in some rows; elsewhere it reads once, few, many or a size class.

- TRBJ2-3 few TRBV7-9 TGTGCCAGCAGCCAAGAAGGGGGGGCAGATACGCAGTATTTT CASSQEGGADTQYF
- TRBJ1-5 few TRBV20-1 TGCAGTGCTAGAGATTCCCAGGGCAATCAGCCCCAGCATTTT CSARDSQGNQPQHF
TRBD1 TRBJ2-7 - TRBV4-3 TGCGCCAGCAGCCAACTGACAGGGGAGCGGTACGAGCAGTACTTC CASSQLTGERYEQYF
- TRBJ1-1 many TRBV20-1 TGCAGTGCTAGGACTGGACAGCTCATGAACACTGAAGCTTTCTTT CSARTGQLMNTEAFF
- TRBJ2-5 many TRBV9 TGTGCCAGCAGCGCCCCGGGACACCAAGAGACCCAGTACTTC CASSAPGHQETQYF
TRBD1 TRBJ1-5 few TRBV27 TGTGCCAGCAGTATTACAGGGGCCTTTAATCAGCCCCAGCATTTT CASSITGAFNQPQHF
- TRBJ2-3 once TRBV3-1 TGTGCCAGCAGCCCCATTCCCCTTGGGGGGGGGCTAGCAGATACGCAGTATTTT CASSPIPLGGGLADTQYF
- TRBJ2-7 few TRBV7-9 TGTGCCAGCAGCGCCTCGAGGGCCAGTTCCTACGAGCAGTACTTC CASSASRASSYEQYF
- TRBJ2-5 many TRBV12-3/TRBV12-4 TGTGCCAGCAGCGGTTGGAGGCCGGAACAAGAGACCCAGTACTTC CASSGWRPEQETQYF
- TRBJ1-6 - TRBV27 TGTGCCAGCAGTGACCGAGGATCACCCCTCCACTTT CASSDRGSPLHF
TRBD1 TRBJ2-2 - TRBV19 TGTGCCAGTAGTATAGATCCTAGGGGGCGAACCGGGGAGCTGTTTTTT CASSIDPRGRTGELFF
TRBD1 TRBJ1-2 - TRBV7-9 TGTGCCAACAGCTTAGGCCCAGGGGGCAACTATGGCTACACCTTC CANSLGPGGNYGYTF
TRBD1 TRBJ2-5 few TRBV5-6 TGTGCCAGCAGCTTGGGGGACAGGGGGCCAGAGACCCAGTACTTC CASSLGDRGPETQYF
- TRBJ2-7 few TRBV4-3 TGCGCCAGCAGCCAAGATAAGGGGCTTAATTCCTACGAGCAGTACTTC CASSQDKGLNSYEQYF
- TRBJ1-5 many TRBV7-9 TGTGCCAGCAGCACAGACAGGTTCGTCGGTCAGCCCCAGCATTTT CASSTDRFVGQPQHF
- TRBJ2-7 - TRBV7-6 TGTGCCAGCAGCCGGGCCGGACAGTACGAGCAGTACTTC CASSRAGQYEQYF
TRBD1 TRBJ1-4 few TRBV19 TGTGCCAGTAGGAGATCGACCAGGGGGTCGGGGGAAAAACTGTTTTTT CASRRSTRGSGEKLFF
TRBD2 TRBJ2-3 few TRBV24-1 TGTGCCACCAGTGATTCCTTCCTAGCGGGAGACACAGATACGCAGTATTTT CATSDSFLAGDTDTQYF
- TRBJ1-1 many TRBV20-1 TGCAGTGCTAGAGATTGGGACATCCCCTCCACTGAAGCTTTCTTT CSARDWDIPSTEAFF
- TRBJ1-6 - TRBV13 TGTGCCAGCAGCGTCGGGGGTAGTAATTCACCCCTCCACTTT CASSVGGSNSPLHF
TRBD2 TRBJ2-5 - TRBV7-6 TGTGCCAGCAGCTTATCGGCTAGCGGTAACCAAGAGACCCAGTACTTC CASSLSASGNQETQYF
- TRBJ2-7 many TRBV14 TGTGCCAGCAGCCAAGATGAGAGGGAGCCGTCCTACGAGCAGTACTTC CASSQDEREPSYEQYF
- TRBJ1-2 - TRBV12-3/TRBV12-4 TGTGCCAGCAGTCTCCCTGATCCTACAGGGTTGGTCTATGGCTACACCTTC CASSLPDPTGLVYGYTF
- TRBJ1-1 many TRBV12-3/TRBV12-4 TGTGCCAGCAGTTTGTTGGGGAGCGGAGCTTTCTTT CASSLLGSGAFF
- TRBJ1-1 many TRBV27 TGTGCCAGCAGTTACTCGGGGGGTCTGAACACTGAAGCTTTCTTT CASSYSGGLNTEAFF
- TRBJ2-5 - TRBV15 TGTGCCACCAGCAGAGGATTAGCGGAGCAGGACCAGTACTTC CATSRGLAEQDQYF
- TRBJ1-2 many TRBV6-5 TGTGCCAGCAGTCCCTACCGGGACGGAGGGGGCTACACCTTC CASSPYRDGGGYTF
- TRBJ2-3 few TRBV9 TGTGCCAGCAGCGTAGAGGGGGGAGCTATCCCCACAGATACGCAGTATTTT CASSVEGGAIPTDTQYF
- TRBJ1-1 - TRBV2 TGTGCCAGCAGGGGGATTGGAGGGCGTACTGAAGCTTTCTTT CASRGIGGRTEAFF
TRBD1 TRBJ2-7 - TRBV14 TGTGCCAGCAGCCAACCGGGACAGGGTTTCTACGAGCAGTACTTC CASSQPGQGFYEQYF
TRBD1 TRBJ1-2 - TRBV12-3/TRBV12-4 TGTGCCAGCAGTCCCCCGCCCGACAGGGAAGGTCCTCGTGGCTACACCTTC CASSPPPDREGPRGYTF
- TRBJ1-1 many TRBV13 TGTGCCGCGTCCGCTCCCACCCAGGGAATCACTGAAGCTTTCTTT CAASAPTQGITEAFF
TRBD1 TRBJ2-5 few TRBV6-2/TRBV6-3 TGTGCCAGCAGCCATCTTTCCGCCGCCGGGACAGGCCAAGAGACCCAGTACTTC CASSHLSAAGTGQETQYF
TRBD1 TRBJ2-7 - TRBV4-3 TGCGCCAGCAGCCAAGATTGGGACAGTAAACTATCCTACGAGCAGTACTTC CASSQDWDSKLSYEQYF
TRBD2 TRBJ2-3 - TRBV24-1 TGTGCCACCAGTGGCGGGACTAGCGGGCCACAATCGGTCGCAGATACGCAGTATTTT CATSGGTSGPQSVADTQYF
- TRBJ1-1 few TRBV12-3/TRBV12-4 TGTGCCAGCACCAAGTGGGCAGATGAAGCTTTCTTT CASTKWADEAFF
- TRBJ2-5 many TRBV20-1 TGCAGTGCTAGAGTACCCTTGACTCGCCCAACCCAAGAGACCCAGTACTTC CSARVPLTRPTQETQYF
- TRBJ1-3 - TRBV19 TGTGCCAGTAGTGTTTGGGACGGCCACTCTGGAAACACCATATATTTT CASSVWDGHSGNTIYF
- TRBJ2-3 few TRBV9 TGTGCCAGCAGCTCACATGGAGCCGTAACAGATACGCAGTATTTT CASSSHGAVTDTQYF
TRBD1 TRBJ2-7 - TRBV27 TGTGCCAGCAGTTTATTACAGGGGGGCGAGCAGTACTTC CASSLLQGGEQYF
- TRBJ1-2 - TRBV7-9 TGTGCCAGCAGCTCCACACGAGCTAACTATGGCTACACCTTC CASSSTRANYGYTF
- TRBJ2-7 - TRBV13 TGTGCCAGCAGCTGGTCAGGGGAGAAATATGGATTGGGAGAGCAGTACTTC CASSWSGEKYGLGEQYF
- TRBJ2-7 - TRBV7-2 TGTGCCAGCAGCTGTGGGGGGGGGGCGTACGAGCAGTACTTC CASSCGGGAYEQYF
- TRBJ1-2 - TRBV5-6 TGTGTCAGCAGCTTGCCCTCCCTTTTTGGCTACACCTTC CVSSLPSLFGYTF
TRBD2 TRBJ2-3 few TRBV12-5 TGTGCTAGTGGTTTGGTAGCGGGGGGCACAGATACGCAGTATTTT CASGLVAGGTDTQYF
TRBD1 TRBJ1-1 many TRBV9 TGTGCCAGCAGCGCCGACAGGGACCCAACTGAAGCTTTCTTT CASSADRDPTEAFF
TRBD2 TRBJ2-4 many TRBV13 TGTGCCAGCAGCGCAAGGGTAGCGGGGGTAGCCAAAAACATTCAGTACTTC CASSARVAGVAKNIQYF
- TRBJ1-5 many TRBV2 TGTGCCAGCAGTGAGATGAGACAAACTAGCAATCAGCCCCAGCATTTT CASSEMRQTSNQPQHF
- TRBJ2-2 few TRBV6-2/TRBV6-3 TGTGCCAGCAGTTACTTAACAGGGACCACCGGGGAGCTGTTTTTT CASSYLTGTTGELFF
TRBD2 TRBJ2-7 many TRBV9 TGTGCCAGCAGCGTAGCGGCGGGAGCGTCCTACGAGCAGTACTTC CASSVAAGASYEQYF